This record concerns one T cell receptor (beta chain) sequence. Its antigen is as yet unknown. The CDR3 consists of 14 residues. In germline, CDR1 is SGHRS, CDR2 YFSETQ. Trimming removed 0 bases at V and 3 bases at J, with 9 bases between. This entry comes from a study of T-cell memory formation after mild COVID-19. The wider study: TCR clusters largely stayed donor specific. Study-wide points: The pre-infection memory compartment contained some responding clones, suggesting cross-reactive memory joined.

MiXCR, run by TCRdb on the 5' RACE reads, gives a single entry per CDR3 protein. The sample contains around 300,000 distinct CDR3 sequences, 15% to 20% of which appear only once. The chain recombines TRBV5-1 with TRBJ1-2, with TRBD1 as a possible D gene (6 bases). Material: PBMCs or a T cell subset sorted from them (not recorded which). The receptor comes from a man aged 18-30 years who had mild COVID-19 (a few samples of this study predate the infection). Cell type and time point are not known. This CDR3 is CASSLDGGDYGYTF. CDR3 in DNA: TGCGCCAGCAGCTTGGATGGGGGCGACTATGGCTACACCTTC.